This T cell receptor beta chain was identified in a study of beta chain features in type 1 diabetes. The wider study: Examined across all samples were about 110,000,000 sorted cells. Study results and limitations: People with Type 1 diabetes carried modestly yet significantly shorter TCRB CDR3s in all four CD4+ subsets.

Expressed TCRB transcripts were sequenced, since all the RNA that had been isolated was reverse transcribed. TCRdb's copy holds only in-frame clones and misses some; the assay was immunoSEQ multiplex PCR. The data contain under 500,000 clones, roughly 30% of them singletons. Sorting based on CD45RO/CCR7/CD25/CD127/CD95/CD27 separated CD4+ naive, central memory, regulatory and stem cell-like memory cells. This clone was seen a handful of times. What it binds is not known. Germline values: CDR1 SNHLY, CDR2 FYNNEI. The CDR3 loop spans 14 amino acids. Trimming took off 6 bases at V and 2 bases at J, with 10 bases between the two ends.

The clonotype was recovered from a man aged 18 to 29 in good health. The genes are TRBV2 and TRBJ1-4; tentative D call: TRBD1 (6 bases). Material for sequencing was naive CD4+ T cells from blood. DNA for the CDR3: TGTGCCAGCAGGAGAGACAGGACTAATGAAAAACTGTTTTTT. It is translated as CASRRDRTNEKLFF.